The text below deals with one T cell receptor (beta chain). This specimen comes from a study of somatic mutations in cytotoxic T cells in rheumatoid arthritis. Method: immunoSEQ multiplex PCR; TCRdb's copy keeps in-frame clones and lacks some. The sample shows 30,000 to 45,000 clones, 84% of them seen only once. The receptor was derived from a man aged 40-49 years in good health. What was sequenced was CD8+ T cells sorted from blood.

This chain's CDR3 is CASSTGDSSYNEQFF. The CDR3 DNA is TGTGCCAGCAGTACCGGGGACAGCTCCTACAATGAGCAGTTCTTC. The chain couples TRBV6-5 to TRBJ2-1, with TRBD1 identical over 7 bases. CDR3 length equals 15 residues. Germline V gene lookup returns CDR1 MNHEY and CDR2 SVGAGI. V shed 5 bases, J shed 0 bases, and the junction held 4 bases outside the gene matches.